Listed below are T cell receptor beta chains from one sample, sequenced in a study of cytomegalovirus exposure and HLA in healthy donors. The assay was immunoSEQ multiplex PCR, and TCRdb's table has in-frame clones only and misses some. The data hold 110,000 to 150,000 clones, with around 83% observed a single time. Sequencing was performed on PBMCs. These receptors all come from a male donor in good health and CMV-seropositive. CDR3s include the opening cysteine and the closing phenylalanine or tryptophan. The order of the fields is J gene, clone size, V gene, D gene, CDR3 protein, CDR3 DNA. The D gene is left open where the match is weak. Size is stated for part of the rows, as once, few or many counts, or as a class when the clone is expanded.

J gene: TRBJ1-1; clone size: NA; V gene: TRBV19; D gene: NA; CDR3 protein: CASSGTGFWTEAFF; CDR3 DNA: TGTGCCAGTAGTGGAACAGGGTTTTGGACTGAAGCTTTCTTT
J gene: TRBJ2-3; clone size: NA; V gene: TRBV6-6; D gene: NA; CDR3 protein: CASSYGQVTDTQYF; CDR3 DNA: TGTGCCAGCAGTTACGGTCAGGTCACAGATACGCAGTATTTT
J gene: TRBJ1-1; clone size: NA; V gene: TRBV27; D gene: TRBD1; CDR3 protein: CASKIGGGGNTEAFF; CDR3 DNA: TGTGCCAGCAAGATAGGGGGCGGCGGGAACACTGAAGCTTTCTTT
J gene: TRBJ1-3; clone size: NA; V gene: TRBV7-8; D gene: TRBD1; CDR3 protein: CASSQLQGPGNTIYF; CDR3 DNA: TGTGCCAGCAGCCAACTACAGGGGCCTGGAAACACCATATATTTT
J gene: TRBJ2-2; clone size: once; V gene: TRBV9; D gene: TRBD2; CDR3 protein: CASSPPAGETNTGELFF; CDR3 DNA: TGTGCCAGCAGCCCCCCAGCGGGGGAGACGAACACCGGGGAGCTGTTTTTT
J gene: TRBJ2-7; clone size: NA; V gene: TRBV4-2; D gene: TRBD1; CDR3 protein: CASSQGQGAYEQYF; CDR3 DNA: TGTGCCAGCAGCCAAGGACAGGGAGCCTACGAGCAGTACTTC
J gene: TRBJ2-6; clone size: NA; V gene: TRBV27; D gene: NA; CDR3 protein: CASSSPAGFIPGANVLTF; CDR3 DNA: TGTGCCAGCAGTTCCCCGGCAGGGTTCATACCTGGGGCCAACGTCCTGACTTTC
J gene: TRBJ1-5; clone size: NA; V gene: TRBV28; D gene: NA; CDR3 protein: CASSFWTELYQPQHF; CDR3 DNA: TGTGCCAGCAGTTTCTGGACAGAGCTTTATCAGCCCCAGCATTTT
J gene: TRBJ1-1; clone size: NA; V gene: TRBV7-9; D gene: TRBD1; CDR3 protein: CASSSTGVDAAFF; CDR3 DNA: TGTGCCAGCAGCTCGACAGGGGTGGATGCAGCTTTCTTT
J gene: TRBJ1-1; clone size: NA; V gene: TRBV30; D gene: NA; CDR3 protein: CAWSVGPGTEAFF; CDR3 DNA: TGTGCCTGGAGTGTGGGCCCCGGCACTGAAGCTTTCTTT
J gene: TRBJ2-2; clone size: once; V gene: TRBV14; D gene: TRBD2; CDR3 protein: CASSQVRGGDTGELFF; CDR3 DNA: TGTGCCAGCAGCCAAGTACGTGGGGGGGACACCGGGGAGCTGTTTTTT
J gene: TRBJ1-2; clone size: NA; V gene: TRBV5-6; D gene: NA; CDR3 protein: CASALLIQTTYGYTF; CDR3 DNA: TGTGCCAGCGCTCTTTTAATTCAGACAACCTATGGCTACACCTTC
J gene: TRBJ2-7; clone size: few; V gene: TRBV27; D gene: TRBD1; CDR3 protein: CASSFGTGTNEQYF; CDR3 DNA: TGTGCCAGCAGTTTTGGGACAGGGACTAACGAGCAGTACTTC
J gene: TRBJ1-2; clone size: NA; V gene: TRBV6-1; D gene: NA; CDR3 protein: CASRARGTSYGYTF; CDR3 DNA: TGTGCCAGCAGAGCCCGGGGGACGAGCTATGGCTACACCTTC
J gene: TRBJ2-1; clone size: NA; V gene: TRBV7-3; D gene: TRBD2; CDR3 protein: CASSITGTSGSVVFNEQFF; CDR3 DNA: TGTGCCAGCAGCATCACCGGGACTAGCGGGAGCGTCGTTTTCAATGAGCAGTTCTTC
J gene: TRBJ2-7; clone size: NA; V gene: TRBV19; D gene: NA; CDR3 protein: CASSLQGPGSYEQYF; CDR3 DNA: TGTGCCAGTAGCCTACAGGGCCCGGGGTCCTACGAGCAGTACTTC
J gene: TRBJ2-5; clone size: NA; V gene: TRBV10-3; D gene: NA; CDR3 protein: CAISDTGGETQYF; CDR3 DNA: TGTGCCATCAGTGATACGGGTGGCGAGACCCAGTACTTC
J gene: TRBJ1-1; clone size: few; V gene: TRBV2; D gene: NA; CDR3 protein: CATWSKNTEAFF; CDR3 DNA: TGTGCCACCTGGAGCAAGAACACTGAAGCTTTCTTT